This entry is about one TCR beta chain. Which antigen it targets is not known. No qualities accompany the bases; no much larger clone lies one base away. Each collaborating institution followed its own protocols to collect whole blood in K2EDTA tubes. For TCRbeta analysis, collaborators shipped samples in one of three forms: frozen whole blood, isolated PBMCs, or DNA extracted from either of those sample types. These data originate in a study of blood T cell repertoires in COVID-19 (dated by TCRdb to the early 2020s). For the wider study: Samples from collaborators originated in the United States, Italy and Spain and spanned both the acute and convalescent phases of COVID-19. Where available, HLA class I and class II types were taken from metadata supplied by the sample provider and were not determined by assay-based typing. The dataset comprised deeply sampled blood TCRbeta repertoires from subjects exposed to, actively infected with, or recovered from COVID-19. Samples were obtained from the ongoing ImmuneRACE study (first 160 participants) and from 950 to 1,500 subjects provided by 6 global collaborators. A freely available public database, intended as a resource for researchers studying the immune response to SARS-CoV-2, is where the repertoires were released. The material from the prospective study consisted of cDNA or gDNA derived from T cells, B-cell-depleted T cells, or PBMCs. The sample metadata nearly always contained a de-identified subject ID, COVID-19 status, age in years and sex. Study-wide findings and limitations: The amount of clinical and demographic metadata varied by source and participant and was provided uncurated.

The CDR3 sequence holds 11 residues, the cysteine and phenylalanine included. Only CDR3 DNA remains: 33 bases, in frame from the first base. In the germline V gene, CDR1 corresponds to MNHEY and CDR2 to SVGAGI. Cut back by 9 bases and 11 bases, the V and J ends lie 16 bases apart. The immunoSEQ Assay, a bias-controlled multiplex PCR, was used to amplify TCRbeta CDR3 regions from genomic DNA. Per the original workflow: Within the assay, amplification of reference gene primers was used to estimate how many nucleated cells each sample contained. To quantify the absolute abundance of each unique TCRbeta CDR3 rearrangement, sequence reads were collapsed and filtered. For each sample, productive Simpson clonality was calculated as the square root of Simpson's diversity index across productive rearrangements. TCRdb retrieved this table from immuneACCESS and kept in-frame rearrangements only. Not all clones are present; in checked studies, unresolved V genes account for under half, and no reason is known for the remainder. V, J and clone size were drawn from that table, and D and trimming were deduced from the DNA. The sample data list some 130,000 clones, and approximately 85% of these were observed just once. The leading ten clones occupy around 4% of the sample.

The sequence joins TRBV6-5 to TRBJ1-1; matching of 5 bases hints at TRBD1 as the D gene. The receptor was derived from a human donor in a cohort sampled during active COVID-19. Sequencing was done on a sample of peripheral blood. The DNA reads TGTGCCAGTTTTAACAGGATCAAGGCTTTCTTT. This yields the protein CASFNRIKAFF.